The rows below give T cell receptor beta chains drawn from one sample of a study of blood T cell repertoires in COVID-19. The assay was immunoSEQ multiplex PCR, and TCRdb's table has in-frame clones only and misses some. This table has about 230,000 clones, around 84% appearing once. The material sequenced was peripheral blood. The receptors were sampled from a middle-aged man with acute or convalescent COVID-19. The CDR3 runs from the conserved cysteine through the conserved F or W. The order of the fields is D gene, clone size, V gene, J gene, CDR3 DNA, CDR3 protein. The D gene is left open where the match is weak. Only some rows state a clone size, as once, few, many or a class for expanded clones.

D gene: -
clone size: -
V gene: TRBV7-9
J gene: TRBJ2-7
CDR3 DNA: TGTGCCAGCACCCCGGGGATCTCCTACGAGCAGTACTTC
CDR3 protein: CASTPGISYEQYF

D gene: TRBD2
clone size: -
V gene: TRBV13
J gene: TRBJ2-3
CDR3 DNA: TGTGCCAGCAGCCCGACGACTAGCGGGGGGGCGGATACGCAGTATTTT
CDR3 protein: CASSPTTSGGADTQYF

D gene: -
clone size: -
V gene: TRBV11-2
J gene: TRBJ2-2
CDR3 DNA: TGTGCCAGCAGCCAACGGGACACTAACACCGGGGAGCTGTTTTTT
CDR3 protein: CASSQRDTNTGELFF

D gene: -
clone size: -
V gene: TRBV12-3/TRBV12-4
J gene: TRBJ2-1
CDR3 DNA: TGTGCCAGCAGTTCATCAAACTACAATGAGCAGTTCTTC
CDR3 protein: CASSSSNYNEQFF

D gene: -
clone size: -
V gene: TRBV9
J gene: TRBJ2-3
CDR3 DNA: TGTGCCAGCAGCGCCGGGGGAATCACAGATACGCAGTATTTT
CDR3 protein: CASSAGGITDTQYF

D gene: -
clone size: -
V gene: TRBV19
J gene: TRBJ1-1
CDR3 DNA: TGTGCCAGTAGTGTGGGGACTGCGGGAAACACTGAAGCTTTCTTT
CDR3 protein: CASSVGTAGNTEAFF

D gene: -
clone size: -
V gene: TRBV29-1
J gene: TRBJ2-1
CDR3 DNA: TGCAGCGGTACAGAGTCCTACAATGAGCAGTTCTTC
CDR3 protein: CSGTESYNEQFF

D gene: TRBD1
clone size: -
V gene: TRBV19
J gene: TRBJ1-1
CDR3 DNA: TGTGCCAGTCGGGGACAGGGGAACACTGAAGCTTTCTTT
CDR3 protein: CASRGQGNTEAFF

D gene: -
clone size: once
V gene: TRBV6-2/TRBV6-3
J gene: TRBJ2-1
CDR3 DNA: TGTGCCAGCAGTTACGTCGTATACAATGAGCAGTTCTTC
CDR3 protein: CASSYVVYNEQFF

D gene: TRBD1
clone size: -
V gene: TRBV18
J gene: TRBJ2-3
CDR3 DNA: TGTGCCAGCTCACCAGGACAGGGAAGCACAGATACGCAGTATTTT
CDR3 protein: CASSPGQGSTDTQYF

D gene: -
clone size: -
V gene: TRBV5-1
J gene: TRBJ1-1
CDR3 DNA: TGCGCCAGCAGCCAAATCCCCGGTGCTGAAGCTTTCTTT
CDR3 protein: CASSQIPGAEAFF

D gene: TRBD1
clone size: once
V gene: TRBV28
J gene: TRBJ1-6
CDR3 DNA: TGTGCCAGCAGCCCCAGGGACAGGTCCATTTCACCCCTCCACTTT
CDR3 protein: CASSPRDRSISPLHF

D gene: -
clone size: -
V gene: TRBV6-5
J gene: TRBJ1-1
CDR3 DNA: TGTGCCAGCAGTTACTCGATACAGGGTAACACTGAAGCTTTCTTT
CDR3 protein: CASSYSIQGNTEAFF

D gene: TRBD1
clone size: -
V gene: TRBV7-2
J gene: TRBJ1-4
CDR3 DNA: TGTGCCAGCAGCTTTTTGACAGGGCCTAATGAAAAACTGTTTTTT
CDR3 protein: CASSFLTGPNEKLFF

D gene: -
clone size: -
V gene: TRBV24-1
J gene: TRBJ2-2
CDR3 DNA: TGTGCCACCAGTGACCATAACACCGGGGAGCTGTTTTTT
CDR3 protein: CATSDHNTGELFF

D gene: -
clone size: -
V gene: TRBV14
J gene: TRBJ1-1
CDR3 DNA: TGTGCCAGCAGCCAAGACAAGGTCCGGGGAGCTTTCTTT
CDR3 protein: CASSQDKVRGAFF

D gene: -
clone size: -
V gene: TRBV19
J gene: TRBJ2-2
CDR3 DNA: TGTGCCAGTAGTATGTCAGCCGGGGAGCTGTTTTTT
CDR3 protein: CASSMSAGELFF

D gene: TRBD1
clone size: -
V gene: TRBV6-5
J gene: TRBJ1-2
CDR3 DNA: TGTGCCAGCAGGGGACAGGGCCTAGGCTACACCTTC
CDR3 protein: CASRGQGLGYTF

D gene: TRBD1
clone size: -
V gene: TRBV19
J gene: TRBJ2-3
CDR3 DNA: TGTGCCAGTACCGACTGGCCAGGGGGCGCAGATACGCAGTATTTT
CDR3 protein: CASTDWPGGADTQYF

D gene: -
clone size: -
V gene: TRBV11-3
J gene: TRBJ2-1
CDR3 DNA: TGTGCCAGCAGCTTAGAAGGGGATGAGCAGTTCTTC
CDR3 protein: CASSLEGDEQFF

D gene: -
clone size: -
V gene: TRBV10-3
J gene: TRBJ1-1
CDR3 DNA: TGTGCCATCAGTGAGTTAGAAAGAGACACTGAAGCTTTCTTT
CDR3 protein: CAISELERDTEAFF

D gene: -
clone size: few
V gene: TRBV19
J gene: TRBJ1-4
CDR3 DNA: TGTGCCAGTGGTCCTCGGACAGACGGGGAAAAACTGTTTTTT
CDR3 protein: CASGPRTDGEKLFF

D gene: -
clone size: once
V gene: TRBV6-1
J gene: TRBJ2-1
CDR3 DNA: TGTGCCAGCAGTGAAACGACTGACTCCTACAATGAGCAGTTCTTC
CDR3 protein: CASSETTDSYNEQFF

D gene: TRBD1
clone size: -
V gene: TRBV27
J gene: TRBJ1-6
CDR3 DNA: TGTGCCAGCAGGTGGGACAGAGGCGTCTCCTATAATTCACCCCTCCACTTT
CDR3 protein: CASRWDRGVSYNSPLHF

D gene: -
clone size: -
V gene: TRBV27
J gene: TRBJ1-2
CDR3 DNA: TGTGCCAGCCGTTTTAGGGGATTCGGTGGCTACACCTTC
CDR3 protein: CASRFRGFGGYTF

D gene: -
clone size: -
V gene: TRBV29-1
J gene: TRBJ1-3
CDR3 DNA: TGCAGCGCTAGACACTTGGACTCCTTAATGGGAAACACCATATATTTT
CDR3 protein: CSARHLDSLMGNTIYF

D gene: TRBD2
clone size: -
V gene: TRBV30
J gene: TRBJ2-3
CDR3 DNA: TGTGCCTGGAGTGGACTAGCGGGGTCAGATACGCAGTATTTT
CDR3 protein: CAWSGLAGSDTQYF

D gene: TRBD1
clone size: few
V gene: TRBV28
J gene: TRBJ1-6
CDR3 DNA: TGTGCCAGCAGACCCCCGGGACAGGGGCGTTCACCCCTCCACTTT
CDR3 protein: CASRPPGQGRSPLHF

D gene: -
clone size: few
V gene: TRBV25-1
J gene: TRBJ1-1
CDR3 DNA: TGTGCCAGCGGCGGGGGGAACACTGAAGCTTTCTTT
CDR3 protein: CASGGGNTEAFF

D gene: -
clone size: -
V gene: TRBV6-5
J gene: TRBJ1-3
CDR3 DNA: TGTGCCACCTGGGCAGGGGCAGGGAACACCATATATTTT
CDR3 protein: CATWAGAGNTIYF

D gene: -
clone size: -
V gene: TRBV5-1
J gene: TRBJ2-1
CDR3 DNA: TGCGCCAGCAGCTACGGACAGATACTCTACAATGAGCAGTTCTTC
CDR3 protein: CASSYGQILYNEQFF

D gene: -
clone size: -
V gene: TRBV2
J gene: TRBJ1-2
CDR3 DNA: TGTGCCAGCAGGAGGGACACCTATGGCTACACCTTC
CDR3 protein: CASRRDTYGYTF

D gene: -
clone size: -
V gene: TRBV6-1
J gene: TRBJ1-2
CDR3 DNA: TGTGCCAGCAGCCTACTCCTCGACAGTAAGGATGGCTACACCTTC
CDR3 protein: CASSLLLDSKDGYTF

D gene: -
clone size: -
V gene: TRBV3-1/TRBV3-2
J gene: TRBJ1-2
CDR3 DNA: TGTGCCAGCAGCCAAGGGCAGGGGAGCGGCTACACCTTC
CDR3 protein: CASSQGQGSGYTF

D gene: -
clone size: -
V gene: TRBV7-3
J gene: TRBJ2-6
CDR3 DNA: TGTGCCAGCAGCGCTAACGGGGGGCGGATCTCTGGGGCCAACGTCCTGACTTTC
CDR3 protein: CASSANGGRISGANVLTF